The 5 T cell receptor beta chains below come from one sample, sequenced in a study of regulatory T cells in long-lasting Graves disease. Described time point: persistent/refractory GD, antithyroid drugs over 5 years with positive TRAb. There was RNA extracted from PBMCs, and the TCR library was made from it. Library construction for TCR beta used iRepertoire HTBI primers and Arm-PCR of CDR3 regions. TCRdb re-derived calls from the multiplex PCR reads in MiXCR, one entry per CDR3 protein. The sample has about 660,000 distinct CDR3 sequences, around 30% seen once. Sequencing used peripheral blood mononuclear cells (PBMCs), obtained when the disease was refractory, from a patient treated with antithyroid drugs. The origin of the receptors is a female donor with Graves disease.

This chain uses TRBV11-2 with TRBJ1-1; D is ambiguous. The V end was cut by 0 bases, the J end by 11 bases, with 13 bases between. The CDR3 is 13 amino acids. Germline-derived CDR1 and CDR2 are SGHAT and FQNNGV. The CDR3 DNA reads as TGTGCCAGCAGCTTAGAGAGGAGCGGGATGGCTTTCTTT. Its translation: CASSLERSGMAFF.

The rearrangement joins TRBV20-1 to TRBJ1-1; TRBD1 might be the D (5 bases). The ends were cut back, 3 bases at V and 6 bases at J, with 14 bases in the middle. Germline V CDR1 and CDR2: DFQATT, SNEGSKA (reference sequence). The CDR3 has 13 residues. The CDR3: CSASYTQTAEAFF. The CDR3 DNA sequence: TGCAGTGCTAGCTACACGCAGACAGCTGAAGCTTTCTTT.

This clonotype was picked up a small number of times. The chain uses TRBV29-1 and TRBJ1-5, with a possible D match to TRBD1 (5 bases). Germline lookup yields CDR1 SQVTM and CDR2 ANQGSEA. This CDR3 is built from 14 residues. V was cut by 8 bases and J by 3 bases, with 17 bases left in between. The CDR3 region is CSHQTGVSNQPQHF. CDR3 DNA: TGCAGCCACCAGACGGGGGTATCCAATCAGCCCCAGCATTTT.

In regard to this clonotype: A read error is likely, as this CDR3 ends without the conserved phenylalanine or tryptophan. J is TRBJ1-2 and V is TRBV2; weak D call: TRBD1 (6 bases). Trimming took off 5 bases at V and 8 bases at J, with 15 bases between the two ends. CDR3 size: 13 residues. Germline V CDR1 and CDR2: SNHLY, FYNNEI. CDR3 loop: CASSLGQSIGYTS. For the CDR3, the DNA is TGTGCCAGCAGTCTGGGACAATCAATCGGCTACACCTCC.

This clonotype appeared once. It may be a read error: a sequence one base away is much more abundant. As the CDR3 is not closed by the conserved phenylalanine or tryptophan, this likely results from a read error. V and J are TRBV28 and TRBJ1-1; no clear D. V lost 1 base and J lost 6, with 12 bases in between. The length of the CDR3 is 14 residues. The V gene's germline CDR1 is MDHEN and CDR2 SYDVKM. The CDR3 protein is CASSLSSRRAEAFL. CDR3 sequence (DNA): TGTGCCAGCAGTTTATCTTCAAGGCGAGCTGAAGCTTTCCTT.